Listed below are T cell receptor beta chains from one sample, sequenced in a study of shared T cell receptors in the human thymus. The protocol was immunoSEQ multiplex PCR, while the TCRdb copy is restricted to in-frame clones and leaves out a portion. The profile covers hundreds of thousands of clones, with approximately 87% appearing a single time and 0.009% to 0.0095% taken by the ten largest. This sample was also put to use in a study of human thymus T cells.

Source material: thymocytes. All receptors derive from a boy younger than two with a congenital heart defect. The CDR3 runs from the conserved cysteine through the conserved F or W. D genes are given only for firm matches. The size field is filled for only some rows; it gives once, few, many or a size class.

clone size: NA; J gene: TRBJ2-7; D gene: NA; V gene: TRBV25-1; CDR3 DNA: TGTGCCAGCAGTGAATGGGGGGCCTACGAGCAGTACTTC; CDR3 protein: CASSEWGAYEQYF
clone size: NA; J gene: TRBJ2-7; D gene: NA; V gene: TRBV7-2; CDR3 DNA: TGTGCCAGCAGCTTAGGGCAGGGTGCCTACGAGCAGTACTTC; CDR3 protein: CASSLGQGAYEQYF
clone size: NA; J gene: TRBJ1-2; D gene: NA; V gene: TRBV5-4; CDR3 DNA: TGTGCCAGCAACAACCGGTCGGCAGGGCCTAATGGCTACACCTTC; CDR3 protein: CASNNRSAGPNGYTF
clone size: NA; J gene: TRBJ2-1; D gene: TRBD2; V gene: TRBV30; CDR3 DNA: TGTGCCTGGACCACCCCTCGGGAGGGCCGGCATGAGCAGTTCTTC; CDR3 protein: CAWTTPREGRHEQFF
clone size: NA; J gene: TRBJ2-1; D gene: NA; V gene: TRBV6-5; CDR3 DNA: TGTGCCAGCAGACATGACAGATCCTCCTACAATGAGCAGTTCTTC; CDR3 protein: CASRHDRSSYNEQFF
clone size: few; J gene: TRBJ2-3; D gene: TRBD1; V gene: TRBV4-2; CDR3 DNA: TGTGCCAGCAGCCAGGGACAGGGGGCTAGCACAGATACGCAGTATTTT; CDR3 protein: CASSQGQGASTDTQYF
clone size: NA; J gene: TRBJ2-7; D gene: TRBD1; V gene: TRBV30; CDR3 DNA: TGTGCCTGGAGCGCCCCGGGACAGGGTGTGTACGAGCAGTACTTC; CDR3 protein: CAWSAPGQGVYEQYF
clone size: once; J gene: TRBJ2-3; D gene: NA; V gene: TRBV4-3; CDR3 DNA: TGCGCCAGCAAGAGGGAGCTCTCAGATACGCAGTATTTT; CDR3 protein: CASKRELSDTQYF
clone size: NA; J gene: TRBJ2-5; D gene: NA; V gene: TRBV9; CDR3 DNA: TGTGCCAGCAGCCCAGGGGGGCCGCAAGAGACCCAGTACTTC; CDR3 protein: CASSPGGPQETQYF
clone size: NA; J gene: TRBJ2-1; D gene: TRBD1; V gene: TRBV30; CDR3 DNA: TGTGCCTGGAGCTCCCTCGCCCGCGTGGACAGGGGCACCTACAATGAGCAGTTCTTC; CDR3 protein: CAWSSLARVDRGTYNEQFF
clone size: NA; J gene: TRBJ2-3; D gene: NA; V gene: TRBV28; CDR3 DNA: TGTGCCAGCACCCCTGTGGCTTTGGATACGCAGTATTTT; CDR3 protein: CASTPVALDTQYF
clone size: NA; J gene: TRBJ1-6; D gene: TRBD1; V gene: TRBV7-2; CDR3 DNA: TGTGCCAGCAGAGCTCGGACAGGGTGTGGTAATTCACCCCTCCACTTT; CDR3 protein: CASRARTGCGNSPLHF
clone size: NA; J gene: TRBJ2-7; D gene: NA; V gene: TRBV29-1; CDR3 DNA: TGCAGCGTTGAAGTGCTTTCGTCGGGGTCCTACGAGCAGTACTTC; CDR3 protein: CSVEVLSSGSYEQYF
clone size: NA; J gene: TRBJ2-5; D gene: NA; V gene: TRBV28; CDR3 DNA: TGTGCCAGCAGTTTTAAAACTCCAATCACTCCCCAAGAGACCCAGTACTTC; CDR3 protein: CASSFKTPITPQETQYF
clone size: NA; J gene: TRBJ1-5; D gene: NA; V gene: TRBV9; CDR3 DNA: TGTGCCAGCAGCGTAACAGGGTCTCAGCCCCAGCATTTT; CDR3 protein: CASSVTGSQPQHF
clone size: NA; J gene: TRBJ1-6; D gene: NA; V gene: TRBV27; CDR3 DNA: TGTGCCAGCAGTCGGTTTGCGGGGGCAAGTTCACCCCTCCACTTT; CDR3 protein: CASSRFAGASSPLHF
clone size: NA; J gene: TRBJ2-4; D gene: NA; V gene: TRBV28; CDR3 DNA: TGTGCCAGCAGTCTACGAGGGCTAGCCAAAAACATTCAGTACTTC; CDR3 protein: CASSLRGLAKNIQYF
clone size: NA; J gene: TRBJ2-7; D gene: TRBD2; V gene: TRBV10-1; CDR3 DNA: TGCGCCAGCAGTGGTAGCGGGAGGGTGGGCGAGCAGTACTTC; CDR3 protein: CASSGSGRVGEQYF
clone size: NA; J gene: TRBJ2-2; D gene: NA; V gene: TRBV5-4; CDR3 DNA: TGTGCCAGCAGCTTCTTACCCGGCGGGGAGCTGTTTTTT; CDR3 protein: CASSFLPGGELFF
clone size: NA; J gene: TRBJ1-5; D gene: NA; V gene: TRBV27; CDR3 DNA: TGTGCCAGCAGTCCCAGCCCCCGGGACTCGCAGCCCCAGCATTTT; CDR3 protein: CASSPSPRDSQPQHF
clone size: NA; J gene: TRBJ2-5; D gene: NA; V gene: TRBV5-1; CDR3 DNA: TGCGCCAGCAGCCAGCAAGAGACCCAGTACTTC; CDR3 protein: CASSQQETQYF
clone size: NA; J gene: TRBJ2-1; D gene: NA; V gene: TRBV6-1; CDR3 DNA: TGTGCCAGCAAATATGGGAGCTCCTACAATGAGCAGTTCTTC; CDR3 protein: CASKYGSSYNEQFF
clone size: NA; J gene: TRBJ2-3; D gene: NA; V gene: TRBV9; CDR3 DNA: TGTGCCAGCAGCGGTACTCGAGTAGCCGGGGATACGCAGTATTTT; CDR3 protein: CASSGTRVAGDTQYF
clone size: NA; J gene: TRBJ1-6; D gene: NA; V gene: TRBV30; CDR3 DNA: TGTGCCTGGAGCGTGTGGGGGCGTTATAATTCCCCCCTCCACTTT; CDR3 protein: CAWSVWGRYNSPLHF
clone size: NA; J gene: TRBJ1-3; D gene: NA; V gene: TRBV11-3; CDR3 DNA: TGTGCCAGCAGCTTAGATTCAGGAGGCGGAAACACCATATATTTT; CDR3 protein: CASSLDSGGGNTIYF
clone size: once; J gene: TRBJ1-5; D gene: TRBD1; V gene: TRBV27; CDR3 DNA: TGTGCCAGCAGTCCTACAATCCGGGACAGGGGACAGCCCCAGCATTTT; CDR3 protein: CASSPTIRDRGQPQHF
clone size: NA; J gene: TRBJ1-6; D gene: NA; V gene: TRBV5-1; CDR3 DNA: TGCGCCAGCAGCATTGATCCAGGGAATTCACCCCTCCACTTT; CDR3 protein: CASSIDPGNSPLHF
clone size: NA; J gene: TRBJ1-4; D gene: TRBD1; V gene: TRBV30; CDR3 DNA: TGTGCCTGGAGTGCGGGACAGGGAGATGAAAAACTGTTTTTT; CDR3 protein: CAWSAGQGDEKLFF
clone size: NA; J gene: TRBJ1-6; D gene: NA; V gene: TRBV5-1; CDR3 DNA: TGCGCCAGCAGCTTGGCTAACCTTGGTAATAATTCACCCCTCCACTTT; CDR3 protein: CASSLANLGNNSPLHF
clone size: few; J gene: TRBJ2-2; D gene: TRBD1; V gene: TRBV19; CDR3 DNA: TGTGCCAGTAGGAGGACAGGGGGTGGTACCGGGGAGCTGTTTTTT; CDR3 protein: CASRRTGGGTGELFF
clone size: NA; J gene: TRBJ2-5; D gene: TRBD2; V gene: TRBV25-1; CDR3 DNA: TGTGCCAGCAACAAAGGGGGACTAGCTGGCGAGACCCAGTACTTC; CDR3 protein: CASNKGGLAGETQYF
clone size: NA; J gene: TRBJ2-7; D gene: TRBD1; V gene: TRBV29-1; CDR3 DNA: TGCAGCGTTGAGACAGGGGTGAGGGCCTACGAGCAGTACTTC; CDR3 protein: CSVETGVRAYEQYF
clone size: few; J gene: TRBJ2-1; D gene: NA; V gene: TRBV5-1; CDR3 DNA: TGCGCCAGCAGCTTTATCTTCCATGCCCCGATCCGCCCGCCTACGAACTACAATGAGCAGTTCTTC; CDR3 protein: CASSFIFHAPIRPPTNYNEQFF
clone size: NA; J gene: TRBJ1-4; D gene: TRBD1; V gene: TRBV7-9; CDR3 DNA: TGTGCCAGCAGTTCGGACAGGGAGCCCCAGAATGAAAAACTGTTTTTT; CDR3 protein: CASSSDREPQNEKLFF
clone size: NA; J gene: TRBJ2-1; D gene: TRBD2; V gene: TRBV27; CDR3 DNA: TGTGCCAGCAGTTTGAAGGGACTAGCGTTTCACAATGAGCAGTTCTTC; CDR3 protein: CASSLKGLAFHNEQFF
clone size: once; J gene: TRBJ2-2; D gene: NA; V gene: TRBV6-5; CDR3 DNA: TGTGCCAGCAGTTACTCCAGGGTCACCGGGGAGCTGTTTTTT; CDR3 protein: CASSYSRVTGELFF
clone size: NA; J gene: TRBJ2-7; D gene: NA; V gene: TRBV15; CDR3 DNA: TGTGCCACCAGCCGAGACGCGTATTCCTACGAGCAGTACTTC; CDR3 protein: CATSRDAYSYEQYF
clone size: once; J gene: TRBJ1-2; D gene: TRBD1; V gene: TRBV28; CDR3 DNA: TGTGCCAGCAGTAATCCCGAAACAGGGGAAGGCGGCTATGGCTACACCTTC; CDR3 protein: CASSNPETGEGGYGYTF
clone size: NA; J gene: TRBJ2-3; D gene: TRBD2; V gene: TRBV5-8; CDR3 DNA: TGTGCCAGCACCCCCCGCGGGCGGGAGGGCCGAACTTTCACAGATACGCAGTATTTT; CDR3 protein: CASTPRGREGRTFTDTQYF
clone size: NA; J gene: TRBJ2-4; D gene: NA; V gene: TRBV7-2; CDR3 DNA: TGTGCCAGCAGCGCGGAATTATTAGCCAAAAACATTCAGTACTTC; CDR3 protein: CASSAELLAKNIQYF
clone size: NA; J gene: TRBJ1-2; D gene: NA; V gene: TRBV30; CDR3 DNA: TGTGCCTGGAGCCCCAGGGGAGAAGAATCGAGTGACTATGGCTACACCTTC; CDR3 protein: CAWSPRGEESSDYGYTF
clone size: once; J gene: TRBJ1-2; D gene: TRBD1; V gene: TRBV18; CDR3 DNA: TGTGCCAGCTCACCACAGGGACAGGGAAATGGCTACACCTTC; CDR3 protein: CASSPQGQGNGYTF
clone size: once; J gene: TRBJ2-5; D gene: TRBD2; V gene: TRBV5-6; CDR3 DNA: TGTGCCAGCAGCTTGGCCCGGGGAGCTAGCGGGAGTGGTGAGACCCAGTACTTC; CDR3 protein: CASSLARGASGSGETQYF